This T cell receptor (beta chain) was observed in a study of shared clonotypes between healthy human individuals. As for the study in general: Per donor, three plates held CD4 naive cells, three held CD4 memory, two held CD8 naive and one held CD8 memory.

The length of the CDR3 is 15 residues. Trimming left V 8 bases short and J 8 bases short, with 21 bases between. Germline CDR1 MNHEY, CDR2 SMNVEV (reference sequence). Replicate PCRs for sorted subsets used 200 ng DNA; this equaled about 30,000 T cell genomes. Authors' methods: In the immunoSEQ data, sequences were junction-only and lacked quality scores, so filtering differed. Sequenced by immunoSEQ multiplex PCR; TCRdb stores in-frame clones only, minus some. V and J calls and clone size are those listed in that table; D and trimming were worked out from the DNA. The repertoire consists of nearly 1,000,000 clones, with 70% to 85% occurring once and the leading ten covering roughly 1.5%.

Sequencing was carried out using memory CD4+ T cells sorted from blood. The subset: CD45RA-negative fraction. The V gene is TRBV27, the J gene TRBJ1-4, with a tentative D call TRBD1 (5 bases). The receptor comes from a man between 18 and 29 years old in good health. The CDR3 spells CASRSSWGGEEKLFF. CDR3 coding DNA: TGTGCCAGCCGCTCCAGTTGGGGCGGAGAAGAAAAACTGTTTTTT.